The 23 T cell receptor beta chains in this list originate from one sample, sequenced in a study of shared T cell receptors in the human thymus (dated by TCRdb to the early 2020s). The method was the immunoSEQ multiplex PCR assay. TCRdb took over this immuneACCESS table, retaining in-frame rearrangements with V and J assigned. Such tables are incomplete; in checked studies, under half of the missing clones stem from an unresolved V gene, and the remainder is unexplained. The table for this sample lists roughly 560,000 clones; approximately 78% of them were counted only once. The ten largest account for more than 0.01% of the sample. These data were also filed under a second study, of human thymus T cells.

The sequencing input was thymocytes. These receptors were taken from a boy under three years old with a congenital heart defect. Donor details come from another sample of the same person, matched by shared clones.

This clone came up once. CDR3 coding DNA: TGTGCCAGCAGTCGCGGACAGGGCCCGGATACGCAGTATTTT. It translates to CASSRGQGPDTQYF. The chain couples TRBV6-5 to TRBJ2-3; 8 bases fit TRBD1. Germline CDR1 and CDR2: MNHEY and SVGAGI. The ends lost 5 bases at V and 6 bases at J; junction bases unmatched: 7. CDR3 length: 14 amino acids.

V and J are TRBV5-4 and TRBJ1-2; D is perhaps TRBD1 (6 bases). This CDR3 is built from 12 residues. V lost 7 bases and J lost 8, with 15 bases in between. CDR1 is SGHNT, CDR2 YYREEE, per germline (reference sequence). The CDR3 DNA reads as TGTGCCAGCCAAGTCAGGGGAAACGGCTACACCTTC. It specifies CASQVRGNGYTF.

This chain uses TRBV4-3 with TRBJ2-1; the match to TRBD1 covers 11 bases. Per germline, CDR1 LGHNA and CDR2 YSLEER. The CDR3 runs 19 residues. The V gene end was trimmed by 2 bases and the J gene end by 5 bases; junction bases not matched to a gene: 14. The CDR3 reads CASSQTSYRDRGVHNEQFF. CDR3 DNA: TGCGCCAGCAGCCAAACCTCCTACCGGGACAGGGGGGTCCACAATGAGCAGTTCTTC.

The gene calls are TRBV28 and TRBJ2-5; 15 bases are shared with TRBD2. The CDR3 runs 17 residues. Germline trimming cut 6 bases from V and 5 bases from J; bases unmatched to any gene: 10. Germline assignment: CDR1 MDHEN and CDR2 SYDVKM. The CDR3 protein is CASSHRTSGRAGETQYF. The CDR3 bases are TGTGCCAGCAGCCACCGGACTAGCGGGAGGGCCGGGGAGACCCAGTACTTC.

In DNA form, the CDR3 reads TGTGCCAGCAGCTTAGAACAGGGATATGGCTACACCTTC. It codes for CASSLEQGYGYTF. The V gene is TRBV7-2, the J gene TRBJ1-2; the D gene is possibly TRBD1 (6 bases). CDR1 SGHTA and CDR2 FQGNSA come from the germline V gene. This CDR3 comprises 13 residues. Trimming shortened V by 1 base and J by 5 bases, and 8 bases separated the two germline ends.

The chain's CDR3 is CASSPGQVQETQYF. The CDR3 bases are TGTGCCAGCAGTCCAGGACAGGTCCAGGAGACCCAGTACTTC. This chain connects TRBV6-5 to TRBJ2-5, with TRBD1 matching over 7 bases. The CDR3 length is 14 residues. The V gene's germline CDR1 is MNHEY and CDR2 SVGAGI. V trimming: 5 bases; J trimming: 5 bases; junction bases outside the gene matches: 8.

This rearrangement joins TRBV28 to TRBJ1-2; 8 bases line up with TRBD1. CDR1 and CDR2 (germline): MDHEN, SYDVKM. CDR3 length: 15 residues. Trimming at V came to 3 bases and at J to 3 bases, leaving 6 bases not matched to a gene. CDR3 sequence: CASSFGRGRHYGYTF. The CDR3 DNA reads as TGTGCCAGCAGTTTTGGCAGGGGGCGTCACTATGGCTACACCTTC.

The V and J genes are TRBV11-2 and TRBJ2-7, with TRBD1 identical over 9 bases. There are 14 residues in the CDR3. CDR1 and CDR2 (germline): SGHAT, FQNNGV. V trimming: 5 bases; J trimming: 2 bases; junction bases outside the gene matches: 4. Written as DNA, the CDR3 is TGTGCCAGCAGCAAACAGGGGGCAACCTACGAGCAGTACTTC. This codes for CASSKQGATYEQYF.

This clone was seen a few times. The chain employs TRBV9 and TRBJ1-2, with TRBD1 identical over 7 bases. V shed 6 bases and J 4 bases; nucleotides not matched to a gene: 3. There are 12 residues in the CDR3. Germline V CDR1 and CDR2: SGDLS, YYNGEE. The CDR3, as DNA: TGTGCCAGCATGAACAGGGGCTATGGCTACACCTTC. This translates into CASMNRGYGYTF.

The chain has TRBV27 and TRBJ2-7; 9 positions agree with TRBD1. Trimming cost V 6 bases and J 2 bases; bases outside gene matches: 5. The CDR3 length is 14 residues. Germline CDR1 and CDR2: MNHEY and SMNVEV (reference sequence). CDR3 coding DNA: TGTGCCAGCAGCAGGACAGGGGACCCCTACGAGCAGTACTTC. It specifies CASSRTGDPYEQYF.

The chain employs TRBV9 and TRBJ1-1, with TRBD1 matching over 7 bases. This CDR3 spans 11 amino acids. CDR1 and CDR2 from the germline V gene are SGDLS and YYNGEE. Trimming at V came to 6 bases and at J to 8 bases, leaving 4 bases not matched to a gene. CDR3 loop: CASNPDREAFF. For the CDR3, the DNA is TGTGCCAGCAACCCGGACAGGGAAGCTTTCTTT.

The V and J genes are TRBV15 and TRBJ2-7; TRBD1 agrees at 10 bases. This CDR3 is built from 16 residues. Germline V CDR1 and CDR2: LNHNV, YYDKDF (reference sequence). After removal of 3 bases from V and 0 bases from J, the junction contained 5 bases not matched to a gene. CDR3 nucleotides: TGTGCCACCAGCAGCCCCGGGACAGGGGACTCCTACGAGCAGTACTTC. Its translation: CATSSPGTGDSYEQYF. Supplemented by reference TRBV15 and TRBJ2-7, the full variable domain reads DAMVIQNPRYQVTQFGKPVTLSCSQTLNHNVMYWYQQKSSQAPKLLFHYYDKDFNNEADTPDNFQSRRPNTSFCFLDIRSPGLGDTAMYLCATSSPGTGDSYEQYFGPGTRLTVT.

The CDR3 sequence: CASSTGTYGYTF. The CDR3 DNA is TGTGCCAGTTCGACAGGTACCTATGGCTACACCTTC. The chain recombines TRBV19 with TRBJ1-2; TRBD1 is a possible D gene (6 bases). The V and J ends lost 8 bases and 4 bases respectively, with 11 bases between them. The length of the CDR3 is 12 residues. Germline V gene data show CDR1 as LNHDA and CDR2 as SQIVND (reference sequence).

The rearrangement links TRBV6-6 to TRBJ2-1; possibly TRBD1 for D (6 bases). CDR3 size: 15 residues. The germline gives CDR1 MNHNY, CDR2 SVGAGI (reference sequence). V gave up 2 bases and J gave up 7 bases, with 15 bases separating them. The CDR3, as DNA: TGTGCCAGCAGTTACGGGGGCTTGAAGAGAAATGAGCAGTTCTTC. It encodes CASSYGGLKRNEQFF.

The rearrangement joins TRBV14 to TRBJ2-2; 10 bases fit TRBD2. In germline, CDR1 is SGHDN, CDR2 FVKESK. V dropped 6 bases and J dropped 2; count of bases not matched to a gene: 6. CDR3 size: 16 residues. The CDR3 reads CASRDSGRPNTGELFF. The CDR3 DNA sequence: TGTGCCAGCAGGGATAGCGGGAGGCCTAACACCGGGGAGCTGTTTTTT.

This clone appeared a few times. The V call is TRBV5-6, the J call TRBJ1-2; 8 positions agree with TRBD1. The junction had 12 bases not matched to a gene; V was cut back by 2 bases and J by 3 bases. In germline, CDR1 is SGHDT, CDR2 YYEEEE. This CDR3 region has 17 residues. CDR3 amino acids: CASSFRDRIGVDYGYTF. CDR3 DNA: TGTGCCAGCAGCTTTCGGGACAGGATAGGAGTGGACTATGGCTACACCTTC.

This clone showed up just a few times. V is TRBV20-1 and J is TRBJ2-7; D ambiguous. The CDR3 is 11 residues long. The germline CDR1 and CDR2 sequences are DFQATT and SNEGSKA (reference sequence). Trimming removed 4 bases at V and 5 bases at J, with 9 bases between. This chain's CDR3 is CSATERDEQYF. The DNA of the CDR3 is TGCAGTGCTACCGAGCGAGACGAGCAGTACTTC.

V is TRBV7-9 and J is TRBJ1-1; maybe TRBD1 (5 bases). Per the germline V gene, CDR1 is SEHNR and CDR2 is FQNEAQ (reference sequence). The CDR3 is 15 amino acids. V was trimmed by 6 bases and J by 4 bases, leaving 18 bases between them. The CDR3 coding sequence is TGTGCCAGCAGTCCTCAGGCGCAGGGTGGCACTGAAGCTTTCTTT. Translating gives CASSPQAQGGTEAFF.

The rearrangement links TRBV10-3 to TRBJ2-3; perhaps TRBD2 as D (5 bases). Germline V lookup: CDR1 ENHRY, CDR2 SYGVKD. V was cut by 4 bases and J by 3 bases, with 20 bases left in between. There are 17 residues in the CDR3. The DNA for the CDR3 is TGTGCCATCAGTGCCGGTCCGGGGTGGGTACGGACAGATACGCAGTATTTT. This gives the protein CAISAGPGWVRTDTQYF.

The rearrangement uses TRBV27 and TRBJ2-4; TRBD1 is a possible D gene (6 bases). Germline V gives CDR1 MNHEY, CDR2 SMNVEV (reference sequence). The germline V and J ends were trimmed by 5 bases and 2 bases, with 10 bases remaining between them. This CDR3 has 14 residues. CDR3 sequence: CASSRTVTKNIQYF. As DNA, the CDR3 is TGTGCCAGCAGTCGGACAGTAACCAAAAACATTCAGTACTTC.

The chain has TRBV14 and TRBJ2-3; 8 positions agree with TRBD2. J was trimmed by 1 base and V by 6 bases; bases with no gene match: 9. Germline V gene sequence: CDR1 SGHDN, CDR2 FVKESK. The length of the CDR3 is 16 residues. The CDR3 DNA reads TGTGCCAGCAGTCTTACCACTAGCGGCCGCACAGATACGCAGTATTTT. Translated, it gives CASSLTTSGRTDTQYF. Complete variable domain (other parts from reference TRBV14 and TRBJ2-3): EAGVTQFPSHSVIEKGQTVTLRCDPISGHDNLYWYRRVMGKEIKFLLHFVKESKQDESGMPNNRFLAERTGGTYSTLKVQPAELEDSGVYFCASSLTTSGRTDTQYFGPGTRLTVL.

CDR3 protein: CASSFTGTGIYEQYF. The CDR3 coding sequence is TGTGCCAGCAGCTTCACCGGGACAGGGATTTACGAGCAGTACTTC. V is TRBV7-2 and J is TRBJ2-7, with 9 bases identical to TRBD1. Per germline, CDR1 SGHTA and CDR2 FQGNSA. The CDR3 sequence is 15 residues long. J lost 4 bases, V lost 3 bases, and 7 bases had no gene match. The complete variable domain, with remaining parts taken from reference TRBV7-2 and TRBJ2-7, reads GAGVSQSPSNKVTEKGKDVELRCDPISGHTALYWYRQSLGQGLEFLIYFQGNSAPDKSGLPSDRFSAERTGGSVSTLTIQRTQQEDSAVYLCASSFTGTGIYEQYFGPGTRLTVT.

The CDR3 sequence is CASSYLPSGTDTQYF. The CDR3 region has the DNA TGTGCCAGCAGCTACCTCCCAAGCGGCACAGATACGCAGTATTTT. The chain carries TRBV4-2 and TRBJ2-3; D is ambiguous. CDR1 LGHNA and CDR2 YNFKEQ come from the germline V gene. CDR3 length: 15 amino acids. Trimming stripped 5 bases from V and 1 base from J, with 13 bases between.